This is a list of T cell receptor beta chains from one sample in a study of blood T cell repertoires in COVID-19. The assay was immunoSEQ multiplex PCR, and TCRdb's table has in-frame clones only and misses some. The repertoire holds 100,000 to 120,000 clones, with approximately 81% as singletons. The sequencing sample was made of peripheral blood. The receptor set was obtained from a human donor in a cohort sampled during active COVID-19. CDR3s include the opening cysteine and the closing phenylalanine or tryptophan. A D gene is named only where the DNA matches it firmly. Clone size appears in some rows only: once, few, many, or a class for an expanded clone.

CDR3 protein: CASSLGSGRSYGYTF; CDR3 DNA: TGTGCCAGCAGCCTCGGTAGCGGGAGGTCTTATGGCTACACCTTC; clone size: .; J gene: TRBJ1-2; D gene: .; V gene: TRBV14
CDR3 protein: CASSQGGGRPTGELFF; CDR3 DNA: TGTGCCAGCAGCCAAGGGGGAGGGCGACCCACCGGGGAGCTGTTTTTT; clone size: .; J gene: TRBJ2-2; D gene: TRBD2; V gene: TRBV3-1/TRBV3-2
CDR3 protein: CASSPGQGLPLHF; CDR3 DNA: TGTGCCAGCAGCCCAGGACAGGGGTTGCCCCTCCACTTT; clone size: .; J gene: TRBJ1-6; D gene: TRBD1; V gene: TRBV6-4
CDR3 protein: CASSVEPGSSNEGYTF; CDR3 DNA: TGTGCCAGCAGCGTAGAACCAGGGTCGAGTAATGAAGGCTACACCTTC; clone size: few; J gene: TRBJ1-2; D gene: .; V gene: TRBV9
CDR3 protein: CASSRGQHSNQPQHF; CDR3 DNA: TGTGCCAGCAGCCGGGGACAGCATAGCAATCAGCCCCAGCATTTT; clone size: .; J gene: TRBJ1-5; D gene: TRBD1; V gene: TRBV7-2
CDR3 protein: CASSSGKTGGGGYTF; CDR3 DNA: TGCGCCAGCAGCTCTGGAAAGACAGGGGGTGGTGGCTACACCTTC; clone size: .; J gene: TRBJ1-2; D gene: TRBD1; V gene: TRBV5-1
CDR3 protein: CASSLGSNYGYTF; CDR3 DNA: TGTGCCAGCAGCCTTGGCTCAAATTATGGCTACACCTTC; clone size: .; J gene: TRBJ1-2; D gene: .; V gene: TRBV3-1/TRBV3-2
CDR3 protein: CASSLVAGLVFNEQFF; CDR3 DNA: TGTGCCAGCAGCTTAGTAGCGGGCCTCGTCTTCAATGAGCAGTTCTTC; clone size: .; J gene: TRBJ2-1; D gene: TRBD2; V gene: TRBV11-2
CDR3 protein: CASSRRGGPNEQFF; CDR3 DNA: TGTGCCAGCAGTCGGCGGGGGGGCCCAAATGAGCAGTTCTTC; clone size: .; J gene: TRBJ2-1; D gene: TRBD2; V gene: TRBV25-1
CDR3 protein: CASSLGRTGGLQPQHF; CDR3 DNA: TGTGCCAGCAGCTTAGGTCGGACAGGGGGCCTTCAGCCCCAGCATTTT; clone size: .; J gene: TRBJ1-5; D gene: TRBD1; V gene: TRBV7-2
CDR3 protein: CASRLGQGAGNEKLFF; CDR3 DNA: TGTGCCAGCAGATTGGGACAGGGGGCAGGTAATGAAAAACTGTTTTTT; clone size: .; J gene: TRBJ1-4; D gene: TRBD1; V gene: TRBV5-5
CDR3 protein: CASRFGTASYEQYF; CDR3 DNA: TGTGCCAGCAGGTTTGGGACAGCGTCCTACGAGCAGTACTTC; clone size: few; J gene: TRBJ2-7; D gene: TRBD1; V gene: TRBV6-5
CDR3 protein: CSVEHKSGYGYTF; CDR3 DNA: TGCAGCGTGGAGCATAAATCGGGCTATGGCTACACCTTC; clone size: .; J gene: TRBJ1-2; D gene: .; V gene: TRBV29-1
CDR3 protein: CSASKQGGYQPQHF; CDR3 DNA: TGCAGTGCTAGTAAACAGGGGGGCTATCAGCCCCAGCATTTT; clone size: once; J gene: TRBJ1-5; D gene: TRBD1; V gene: TRBV20-1
CDR3 protein: CASSRGDRASNQPQHF; CDR3 DNA: TGTGCCAGCAGCCGGGGGGACAGGGCCTCAAATCAGCCCCAGCATTTT; clone size: .; J gene: TRBJ1-5; D gene: TRBD1; V gene: TRBV3-1/TRBV3-2
CDR3 protein: CASSRGTALNQPQHF; CDR3 DNA: TGTGCCAGCAGCCGAGGGACAGCCCTCAATCAGCCCCAGCATTTT; clone size: once; J gene: TRBJ1-5; D gene: TRBD1; V gene: TRBV5-6
CDR3 protein: CASSSPVSRPHRDTIYF; CDR3 DNA: TGTGCCAGCAGCTCCCCCGTAAGTAGGCCACACCGGGACACCATATATTTT; clone size: .; J gene: TRBJ1-3; D gene: .; V gene: TRBV7-2
CDR3 protein: CASSDSGTSSDTQYF; CDR3 DNA: TGTGCCAGCAGTGACTCCGGGACTAGCTCAGATACGCAGTATTTT; clone size: .; J gene: TRBJ2-3; D gene: TRBD2; V gene: TRBV6-4
CDR3 protein: CASSRTVSYNEQFF; CDR3 DNA: TGTGCCAGCTCACGGACAGTATCCTACAATGAGCAGTTCTTC; clone size: .; J gene: TRBJ2-1; D gene: .; V gene: TRBV18